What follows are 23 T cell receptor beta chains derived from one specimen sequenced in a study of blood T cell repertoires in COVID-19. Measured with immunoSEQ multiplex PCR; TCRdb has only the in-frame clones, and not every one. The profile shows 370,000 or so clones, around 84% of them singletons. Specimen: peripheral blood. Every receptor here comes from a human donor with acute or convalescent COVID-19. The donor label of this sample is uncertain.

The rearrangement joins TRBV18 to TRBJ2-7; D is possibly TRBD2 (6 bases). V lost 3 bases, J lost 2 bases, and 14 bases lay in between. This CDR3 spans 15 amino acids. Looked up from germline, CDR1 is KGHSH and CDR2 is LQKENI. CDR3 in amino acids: CASSPGAGSTYEQYF. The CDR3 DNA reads TGTGCCAGCTCACCCGGGGCGGGATCAACCTACGAGCAGTACTTC.

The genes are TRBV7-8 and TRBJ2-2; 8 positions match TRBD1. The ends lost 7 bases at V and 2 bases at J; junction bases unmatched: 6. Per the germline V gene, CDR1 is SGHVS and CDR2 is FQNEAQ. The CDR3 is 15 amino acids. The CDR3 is CASTMDRVNTGELFF. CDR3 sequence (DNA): TGTGCCAGCACCATGGACAGGGTAAACACCGGGGAGCTGTTTTTT.

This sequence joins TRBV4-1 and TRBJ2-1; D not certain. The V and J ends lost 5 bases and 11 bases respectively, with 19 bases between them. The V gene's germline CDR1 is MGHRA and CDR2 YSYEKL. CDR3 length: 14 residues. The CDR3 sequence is CASSARSQATQQFF. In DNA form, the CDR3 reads TGCGCCAGCAGCGCCCGCTCCCAGGCGACGCAGCAGTTCTTC.

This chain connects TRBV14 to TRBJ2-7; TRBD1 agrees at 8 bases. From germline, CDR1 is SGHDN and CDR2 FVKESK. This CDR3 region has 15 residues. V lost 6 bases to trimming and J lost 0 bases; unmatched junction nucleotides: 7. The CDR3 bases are TGTGCCAGCAGACAGGGACAGGCGCCCTCCTACGAGCAGTACTTC. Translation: CASRQGQAPSYEQYF.

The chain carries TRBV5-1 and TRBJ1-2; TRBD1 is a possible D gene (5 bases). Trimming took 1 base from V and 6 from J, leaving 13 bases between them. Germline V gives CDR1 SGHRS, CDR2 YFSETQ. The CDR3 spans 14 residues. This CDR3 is CASSLWTLADGYTF. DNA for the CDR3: TGCGCCAGCAGCTTGTGGACACTGGCGGATGGCTACACCTTC.

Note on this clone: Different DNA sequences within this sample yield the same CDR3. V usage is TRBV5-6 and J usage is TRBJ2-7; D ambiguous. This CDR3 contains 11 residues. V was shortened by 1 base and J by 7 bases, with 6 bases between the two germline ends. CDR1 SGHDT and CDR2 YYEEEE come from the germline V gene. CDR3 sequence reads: CASSLFREQYF. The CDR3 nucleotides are TGTGCCAGCAGCTTGTTCCGGGAGCAGTACTTC.

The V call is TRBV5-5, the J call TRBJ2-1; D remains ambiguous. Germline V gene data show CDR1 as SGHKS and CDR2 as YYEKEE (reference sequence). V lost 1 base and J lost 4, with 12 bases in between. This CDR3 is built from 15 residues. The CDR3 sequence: CASSLITNPYNEQFF. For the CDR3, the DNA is TGTGCCAGCAGCTTGATTACTAACCCGTACAATGAGCAGTTCTTC. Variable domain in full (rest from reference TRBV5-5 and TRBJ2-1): DAGVTQSPTHLIKTRGQQVTLRCSPISGHKSVSWYQQVLGQGPQFIFQYYEKEERGRGNFPDRFSARQFPNYSSELNVNALLLGDSALYLCASSLITNPYNEQFFGPGTRLTVL.

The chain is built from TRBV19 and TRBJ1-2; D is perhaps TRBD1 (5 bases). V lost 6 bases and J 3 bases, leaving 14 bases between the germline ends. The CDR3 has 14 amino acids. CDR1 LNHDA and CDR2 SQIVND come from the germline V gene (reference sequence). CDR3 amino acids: CASRRQGADYGYTF. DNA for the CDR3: TGTGCCAGTAGGCGGCAGGGCGCTGACTATGGCTACACCTTC.

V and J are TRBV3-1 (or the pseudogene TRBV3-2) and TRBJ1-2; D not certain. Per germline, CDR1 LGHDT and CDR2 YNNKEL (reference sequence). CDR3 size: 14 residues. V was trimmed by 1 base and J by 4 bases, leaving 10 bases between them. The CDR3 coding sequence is TGTGCCAGCAGCCAAGGCGGCAGCCGCTATGGCTACACCTTC. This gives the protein CASSQGGSRYGYTF.

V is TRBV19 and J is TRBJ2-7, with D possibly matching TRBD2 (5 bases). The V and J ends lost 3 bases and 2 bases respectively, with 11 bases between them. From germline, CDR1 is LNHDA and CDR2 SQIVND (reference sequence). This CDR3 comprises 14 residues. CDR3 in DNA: TGTGCCAGTAGTATTTACGAGGGCCCCTACGAGCAGTACTTC. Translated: CASSIYEGPYEQYF.

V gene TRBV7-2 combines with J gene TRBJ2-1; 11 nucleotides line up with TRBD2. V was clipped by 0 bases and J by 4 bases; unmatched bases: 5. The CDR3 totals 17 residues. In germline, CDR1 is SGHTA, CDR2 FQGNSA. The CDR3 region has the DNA TGTGCCAGCAGCTTAGCTAGCGGGGGGGGAGGTTACAATGAGCAGTTCTTC. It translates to CASSLASGGGGYNEQFF.

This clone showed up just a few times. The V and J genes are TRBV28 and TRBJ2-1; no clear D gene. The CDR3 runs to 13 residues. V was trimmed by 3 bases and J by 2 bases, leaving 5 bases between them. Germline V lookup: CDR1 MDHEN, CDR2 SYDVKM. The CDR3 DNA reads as TGTGCCAGCAGTTTCCAGACCTACAATGAGCAGTTCTTC. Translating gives CASSFQTYNEQFF.

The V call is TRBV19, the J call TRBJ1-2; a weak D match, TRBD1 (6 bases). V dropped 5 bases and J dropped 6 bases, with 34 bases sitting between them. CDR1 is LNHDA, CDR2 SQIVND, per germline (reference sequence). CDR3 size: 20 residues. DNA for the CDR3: TGTGCCAGTAGTGCCCGGGCTTCCGGGACAAGATTCTCCAGGTCCAATGGCTACACCTTC. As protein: CASSARASGTRFSRSNGYTF.

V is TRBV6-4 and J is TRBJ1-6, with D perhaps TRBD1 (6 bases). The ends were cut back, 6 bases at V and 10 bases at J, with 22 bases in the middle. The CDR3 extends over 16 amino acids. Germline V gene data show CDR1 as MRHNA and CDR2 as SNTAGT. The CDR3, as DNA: TGTGCCAGCAGACAGACGCCGACAGGACCCGACTCACCCCTCCACTTT. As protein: CASRQTPTGPDSPLHF.

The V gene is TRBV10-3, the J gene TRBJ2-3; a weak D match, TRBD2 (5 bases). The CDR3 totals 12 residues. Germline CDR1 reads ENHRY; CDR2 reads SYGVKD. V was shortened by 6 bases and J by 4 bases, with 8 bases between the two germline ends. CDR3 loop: CAISGDADTQYF. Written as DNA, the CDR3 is TGTGCCATCAGCGGGGATGCAGATACGCAGTATTTT.

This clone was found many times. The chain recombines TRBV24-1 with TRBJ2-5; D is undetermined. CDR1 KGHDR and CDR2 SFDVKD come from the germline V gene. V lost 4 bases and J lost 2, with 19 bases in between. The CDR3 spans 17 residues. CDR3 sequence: CATSDPSESGAQETQYF. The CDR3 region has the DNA TGTGCCACCAGTGACCCGAGTGAAAGTGGAGCACAAGAGACCCAGTACTTC.

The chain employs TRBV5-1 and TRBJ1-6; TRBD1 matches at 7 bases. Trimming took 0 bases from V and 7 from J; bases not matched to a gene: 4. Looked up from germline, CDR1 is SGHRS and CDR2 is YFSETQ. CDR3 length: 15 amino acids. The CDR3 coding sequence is TGCGCCAGCAGCTTGGGAGGGACAGAGAATTCACCCCTCCACTTT. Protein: CASSLGGTENSPLHF.

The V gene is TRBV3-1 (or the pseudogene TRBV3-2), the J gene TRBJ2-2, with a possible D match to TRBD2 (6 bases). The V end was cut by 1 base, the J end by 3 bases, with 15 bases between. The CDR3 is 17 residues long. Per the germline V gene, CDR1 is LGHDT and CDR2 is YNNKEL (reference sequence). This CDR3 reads CASSQGEALRYTGELFF. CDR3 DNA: TGTGCCAGCAGCCAAGGGGAGGCCCTTAGATACACCGGGGAGCTGTTTTTT.

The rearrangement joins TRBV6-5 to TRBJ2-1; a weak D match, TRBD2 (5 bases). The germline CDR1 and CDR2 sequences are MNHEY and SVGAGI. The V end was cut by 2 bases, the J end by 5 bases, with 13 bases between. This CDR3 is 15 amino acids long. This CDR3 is CASSYGGPRNNEQFF. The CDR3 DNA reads TGTGCCAGCAGTTACGGAGGACCCCGAAACAATGAGCAGTTCTTC.

CDR3: CASSLRLDTEAFF. Here the CDR3 DNA reads TGTGCCAGCAGCTTACGGCTAGACACTGAAGCTTTCTTT. This chain links TRBV7-6 with TRBJ1-1, with D uncertain. The CDR3 has 13 residues. Looked up from germline, CDR1 is SGHVS and CDR2 is FNYEAQ. V lost 2 bases and J lost 3, with 7 bases in between.

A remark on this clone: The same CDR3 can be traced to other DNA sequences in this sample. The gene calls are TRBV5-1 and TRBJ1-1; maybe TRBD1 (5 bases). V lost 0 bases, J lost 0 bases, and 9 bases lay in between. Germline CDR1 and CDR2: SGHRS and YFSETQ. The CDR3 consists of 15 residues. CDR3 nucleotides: TGCGCCAGCAGCTTGGCGGCAGGGATGAACACTGAAGCTTTCTTT. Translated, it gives CASSLAAGMNTEAFF.

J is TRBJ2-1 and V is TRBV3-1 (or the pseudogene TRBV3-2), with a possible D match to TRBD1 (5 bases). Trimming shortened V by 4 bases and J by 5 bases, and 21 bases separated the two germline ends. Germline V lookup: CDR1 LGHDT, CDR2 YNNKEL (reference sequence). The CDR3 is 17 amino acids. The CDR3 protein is CASSPRGRARANNEQFF. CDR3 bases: TGTGCCAGCAGCCCAAGGGGCCGGGCCCGAGCGAACAATGAGCAGTTCTTC.

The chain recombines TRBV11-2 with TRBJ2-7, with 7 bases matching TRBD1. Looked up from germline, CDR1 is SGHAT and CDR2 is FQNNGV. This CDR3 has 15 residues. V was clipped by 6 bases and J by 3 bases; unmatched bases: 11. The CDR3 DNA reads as TGTGCCAGCAGTGTATCGACTACAGGGGTCTACGAGCAGTACTTC. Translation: CASSVSTTGVYEQYF. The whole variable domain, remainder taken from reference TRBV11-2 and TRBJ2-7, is EAGVAQSPRYKIIEKRQSVAFWCNPISGHATLYWYQQILGQGPKLLIQFQNNGVVDDSQLPKDRFSAERLKGVDSTLKIQPAKLEDSAVYLCASSVSTTGVYEQYFGPGTRLTVT.